This TCR beta chain emerged from a study of cytomegalovirus exposure and HLA in healthy donors. Study-level findings and limits: Cytomegalovirus-associated TCR beta chains were listed, numbering 164. A missense DCLRE1C variant was associated with V- and J-gene trimming of TCR beta chains in a later analysis, and an independent cohort replicated the association.

Primers included in the PCR were 60 Vbeta and 13 Jbeta primers. This table comes from immunoSEQ multiplex PCR, and its TCRdb copy is limited to in-frame clones, with some not included. The profile shows around 160,000 clones, approximately 62% of them singletons. Turning to this clone: Its specificity is not known.

Trimming shortened V by 4 bases and J by 5 bases, and 12 bases separated the two germline ends. This CDR3 is built from 14 residues. Germline V gene lookup returns CDR1 MNHEY and CDR2 SMNVEV (reference sequence). This clonotype was sampled from a man aged 45-65 years in good health and CMV-seronegative. Material: PBMCs. The rearrangement uses TRBV27 and TRBJ1-5, with D perhaps TRBD1 (6 bases). The CDR3 region is CASSSGQRDQPQHF. The CDR3 nucleotides are TGTGCCAGCAGTTCCGGACAGCGCGATCAGCCCCAGCATTTT.